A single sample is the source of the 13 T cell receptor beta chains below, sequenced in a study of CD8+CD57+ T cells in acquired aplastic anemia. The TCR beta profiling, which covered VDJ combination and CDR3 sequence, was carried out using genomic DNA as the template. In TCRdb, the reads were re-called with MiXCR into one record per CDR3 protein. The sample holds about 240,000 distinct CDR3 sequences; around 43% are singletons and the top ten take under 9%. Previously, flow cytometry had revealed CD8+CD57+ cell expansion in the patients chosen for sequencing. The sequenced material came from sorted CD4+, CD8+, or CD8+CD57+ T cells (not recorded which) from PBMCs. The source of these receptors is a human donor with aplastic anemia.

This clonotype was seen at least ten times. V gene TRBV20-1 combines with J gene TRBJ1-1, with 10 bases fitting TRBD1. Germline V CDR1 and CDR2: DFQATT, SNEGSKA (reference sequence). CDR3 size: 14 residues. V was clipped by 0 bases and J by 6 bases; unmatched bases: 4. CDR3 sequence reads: CSARDDRGPAEAFF. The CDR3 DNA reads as TGCAGTGCTAGAGATGACAGGGGGCCTGCTGAAGCTTTCTTT.

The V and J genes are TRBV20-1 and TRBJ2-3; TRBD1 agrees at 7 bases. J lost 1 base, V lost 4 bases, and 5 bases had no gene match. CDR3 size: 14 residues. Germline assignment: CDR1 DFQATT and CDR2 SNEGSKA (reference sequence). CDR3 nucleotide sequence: TGCAGTGCTAAAAACAGGGGAGGCACAGATACGCAGTATTTT. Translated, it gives CSAKNRGGTDTQYF.

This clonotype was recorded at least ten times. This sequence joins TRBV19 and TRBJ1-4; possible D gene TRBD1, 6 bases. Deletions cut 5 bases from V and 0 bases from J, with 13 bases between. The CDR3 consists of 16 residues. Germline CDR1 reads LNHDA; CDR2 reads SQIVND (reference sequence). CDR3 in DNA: TGTGCCAGTAGTTTCCGGCAGGGGCCAACTAATGAAAAACTGTTTTTT. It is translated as CASSFRQGPTNEKLFF.

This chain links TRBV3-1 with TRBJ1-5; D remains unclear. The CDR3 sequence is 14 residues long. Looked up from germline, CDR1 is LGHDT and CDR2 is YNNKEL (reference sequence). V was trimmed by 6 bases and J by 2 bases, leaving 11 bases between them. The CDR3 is CASRYRPGNQPQHF. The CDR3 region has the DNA TGTGCCAGCAGGTATAGACCGGGCAATCAGCCCCAGCATTTT.

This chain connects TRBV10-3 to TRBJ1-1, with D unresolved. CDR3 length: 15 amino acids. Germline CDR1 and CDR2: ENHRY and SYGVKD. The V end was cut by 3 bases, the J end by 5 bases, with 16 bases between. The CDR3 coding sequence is TGTGCCATCAGTGACCTATCGGGGAGTAATACTGAAGCTTTCTTT. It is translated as CAISDLSGSNTEAFF.

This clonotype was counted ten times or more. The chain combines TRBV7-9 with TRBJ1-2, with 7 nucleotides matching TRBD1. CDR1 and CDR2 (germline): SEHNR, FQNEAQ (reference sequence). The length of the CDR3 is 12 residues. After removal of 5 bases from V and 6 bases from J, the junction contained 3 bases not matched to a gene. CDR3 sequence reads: CASSRQGDGYTF. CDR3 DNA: TGTGCCAGCAGCAGACAGGGTGATGGCTACACCTTC.

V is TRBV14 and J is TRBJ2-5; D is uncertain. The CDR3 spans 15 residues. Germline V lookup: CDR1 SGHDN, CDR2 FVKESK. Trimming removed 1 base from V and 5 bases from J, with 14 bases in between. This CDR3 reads CASSQVGPPEETQYF. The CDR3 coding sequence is TGTGCCAGCAGCCAAGTCGGGCCTCCCGAGGAGACCCAGTACTTC.

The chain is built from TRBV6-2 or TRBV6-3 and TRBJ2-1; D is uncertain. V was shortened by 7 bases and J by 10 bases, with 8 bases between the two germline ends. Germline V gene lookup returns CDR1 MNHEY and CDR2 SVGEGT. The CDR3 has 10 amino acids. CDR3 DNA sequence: TGTGCCAGCACCAATTCGGAGCAGTTCTTC. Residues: CASTNSEQFF.

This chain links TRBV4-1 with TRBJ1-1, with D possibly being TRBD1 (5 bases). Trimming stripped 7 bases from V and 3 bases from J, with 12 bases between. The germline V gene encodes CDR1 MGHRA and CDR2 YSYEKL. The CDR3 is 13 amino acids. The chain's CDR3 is CASKRTGDTEAFF. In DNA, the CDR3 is TGCGCCAGCAAAAGAACGGGGGACACTGAAGCTTTCTTT.

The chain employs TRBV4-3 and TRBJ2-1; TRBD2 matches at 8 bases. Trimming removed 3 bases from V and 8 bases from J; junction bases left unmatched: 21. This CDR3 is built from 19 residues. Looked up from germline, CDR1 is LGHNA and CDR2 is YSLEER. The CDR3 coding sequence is TGCGCCAGCAGCCACGCCTCCCTCCTTGCGGGGGGTCCAAAAGATGAGCAGTTCTTC. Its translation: CASSHASLLAGGPKDEQFF.

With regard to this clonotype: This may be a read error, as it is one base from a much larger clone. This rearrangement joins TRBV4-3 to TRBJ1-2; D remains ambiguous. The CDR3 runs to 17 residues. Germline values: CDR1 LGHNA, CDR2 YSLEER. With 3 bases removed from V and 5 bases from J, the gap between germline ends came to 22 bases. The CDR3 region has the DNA TGCGCCAGCAGCCACCCGGGCAGTAGATCTTCAAAATATGGCTACACCTTC. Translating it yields CASSHPGSRSSKYGYTF.

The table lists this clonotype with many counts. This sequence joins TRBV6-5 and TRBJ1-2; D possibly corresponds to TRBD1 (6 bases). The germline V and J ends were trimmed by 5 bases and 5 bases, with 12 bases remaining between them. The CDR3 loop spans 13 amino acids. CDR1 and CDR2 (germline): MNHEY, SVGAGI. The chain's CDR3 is CASSPRTEYGYTF. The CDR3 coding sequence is TGTGCCAGCAGTCCAAGGACAGAGTATGGCTACACCTTC.

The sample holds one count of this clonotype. The CDR3 loop is CAISEAAGGKDQPQHF. The CDR3 DNA reads TGTGCCATCAGTGAAGCGGCAGGGGGCAAGGATCAGCCCCAGCATTTT. This chain connects TRBV10-3 to TRBJ1-5; 8 positions agree with TRBD1. Per germline, CDR1 ENHRY and CDR2 SYGVKD. The CDR3 has 16 residues. Unmatched junction bases numbered 9, after V lost 3 bases and J lost 5 bases.